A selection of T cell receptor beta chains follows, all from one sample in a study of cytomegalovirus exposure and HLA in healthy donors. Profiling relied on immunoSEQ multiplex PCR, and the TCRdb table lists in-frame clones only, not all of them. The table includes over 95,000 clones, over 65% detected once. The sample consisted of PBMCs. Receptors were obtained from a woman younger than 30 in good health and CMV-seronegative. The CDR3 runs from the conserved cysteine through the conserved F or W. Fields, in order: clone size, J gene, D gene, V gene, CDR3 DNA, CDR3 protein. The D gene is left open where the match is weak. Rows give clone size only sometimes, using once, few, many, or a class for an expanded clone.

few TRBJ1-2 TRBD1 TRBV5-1 TGCGCCAGCAGCCCTCGGGACAGACACTATGGCTACACCTTC CASSPRDRHYGYTF
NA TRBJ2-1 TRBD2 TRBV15 TGTGCCACCAGCGTAGGGGGGCCTAGCGGGAACTACAATGAGCAGTTCTTC CATSVGGPSGNYNEQFF
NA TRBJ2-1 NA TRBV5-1 TGCGCCAGCAGCTTTGGCAGGGGGGTTGAGCAGTTCTTC CASSFGRGVEQFF
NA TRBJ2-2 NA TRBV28 TGTGCCAGCAGCCAACCCCTAAGCCCCGGGGAGCTGTTTTTT CASSQPLSPGELFF
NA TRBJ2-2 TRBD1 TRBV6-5 TGTGCCAGCAGCTCGGGACAGTTAAACACCGGGGAGCTGTTTTTT CASSSGQLNTGELFF
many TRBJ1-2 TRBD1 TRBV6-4 TGTGCCAGCAGGCCCGGACAGGCTAGCCATGGCTACACCTTC CASRPGQASHGYTF
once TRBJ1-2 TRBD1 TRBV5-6 TGTGCCAGCAGCCGCGGACAGGGCAGAGCTAACTATGGCTACACCTTC CASSRGQGRANYGYTF
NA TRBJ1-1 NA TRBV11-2 TGTGCCAGCAGCTTAGGCGGACTCACTGAAGCTTTCTTT CASSLGGLTEAFF
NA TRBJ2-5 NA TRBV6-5 TGTGCCAGCAGGAAACTACGGGGGCAAGAGACCCAGTACTTC CASRKLRGQETQYF
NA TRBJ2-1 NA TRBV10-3 TGTGCCATCAGTGAGTCGGGCCCGCGGGGATACGGCATTTTTTTCTTC CAISESGPRGYGIFFF
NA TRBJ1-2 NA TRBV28 TGTGCCAGCAGTTTTCGGGGGAACTATGGCTACACCTTC CASSFRGNYGYTF
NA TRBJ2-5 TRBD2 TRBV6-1 TGTGCCAGCAGTTTTCGGACTAGAGAAGAGACCCAGTACTTC CASSFRTREETQYF
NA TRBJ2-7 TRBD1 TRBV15 TGTGCCACGGAGGACAGGGGACACAATTATAACTCCTACGAGCAGTACTTC CATEDRGHNYNSYEQYF